Each of the 8 T cell receptor gamma chains below was sequenced from the same sample in a study of gamma delta lymphoproliferative disorders and STAT genes. TCRdb used CATT to re-call clones from the multiplex PCR reads. This sample has hundreds of gamma-chain clones; over 25% occur once, and the top ten carry approximately 20%. Sequencing used genomic DNA taken from PBMCs of patients and controls. Source material: blood. These receptors were obtained from a human donor in good health.

This clone came up once. The CDR3 loop reads CATWDRPRAPPSYYKKLF. DNA of the CDR3: TGTGCCACCTGGGACAGGCCACGCGCTCCCCCCTCTTATTATAAGAAACTCTTT. V usage is TRGV5 and J usage is TRGJ1 or TRGJ2. The J gene comes from matching the DNA to germline here; TCRdb lacks it. Germline CDR1 and CDR2: VINAFY and YDVSNSKD. V lost 0 bases to trimming and J lost 3 bases; unmatched junction nucleotides: 17. The CDR3 is 18 amino acids.

This clone is large. It is unclear where the CDR3 begins or ends on the DNA, so no DNA is shown, and the CDR3 is as TCRdb lists it. Different DNA sequences within this sample yield the same CDR3. The J segment was not called; the V segment is TRGV11. TRGV11 counts as an open reading frame of uncertain function. The CDR3 numbers 14 amino acids, ends counted. The CDR3 loop reads CTTVPAFRKGEKLF.

By its share, this clone is large. The chain combines TRGV8 with TRGJ1 or TRGJ2. TCRdb leaves out the J gene; it was filled in here by matching the DNA to germline. Germline V gene sequence: CDR1 VENAVY, CDR2 YDSYNSRV. The CDR3 has 14 residues. Trimming took 1 base from V and 1 from J; bases not matched to a gene: 4. CDR3 sequence reads: CATWDSPNYYKKLF. Written as DNA, the CDR3 is TGTGCCACCTGGGATAGTCCCAATTATTATAAGAAACTCTTT.

This clone is labeled as large. V gene TRGV4 combines with J gene TRGJ1 or TRGJ2. The J gene was not available in TCRdb and was assigned here by matching the DNA to germline segments. Germline V gene data show CDR1 as EGSTGY and CDR2 as YDSYTSSV. With V trimmed by 7 bases and J by 1 base, 4 bases remained unmatched. The CDR3 consists of 12 residues. The CDR3 nucleotides are TGTGCCACCTGCCCCAATTATTATAAGAAACTCTTT. It codes for CATCPNYYKKLF.

By share, this clone counts as large. The chain carries TRGV10 and TRGJ1 or TRGJ2. No J gene was available from TCRdb, and it was assigned here by a germline match of the DNA. TRGV10 is recorded as an ORF, its role being uncertain. The trim removed 8 bases at V and 4 bases at J, leaving 12 bases unmatched. The CDR3 totals 14 residues. CDR3 nucleotides: TGTGCTGCGTGGGATTACTGGCGCTATTATAAGAAACTCTTT. It codes for CAAWDYWRYYKKLF.

A note on this clone: Because the CDR3's place on the DNA is in doubt, the DNA is left out and the CDR3 is given as listed by TCRdb. The V gene call reads TRGV10; no J gene was called. TRGV10 is recorded as an ORF, its role being uncertain. The CDR3 is made up of 19 amino acids, end residues included. The CDR3 is CAAWDYLIIRNSLAVEQHF.

The chain uses TRGV2 and TRGJP1. No J segment appears in TCRdb, so it was assigned here by matching the sequence to germline. The CDR3 is made up of 16 amino acids. Germline V lookup: CDR1 EGSNGY, CDR2 YDSYNSKV. The V gene end was trimmed by 0 bases and the J gene end by 0 bases; junction bases not matched to a gene: 4. CDR3 loop: CATWDGPHTTGWFKIF. CDR3 DNA sequence: TGTGCCACCTGGGACGGGCCCCATACCACTGGTTGGTTCAAGATATTT.

Notes on this clone: Its ends do not fully match the called genes, so a read error is possible. The rearrangement joins TRGV10 to TRGJ1 or TRGJ2. TCRdb lists no J gene, so it was determined here by aligning the DNA to germline. TRGV10 is marked as an open reading frame, function uncertain. This CDR3 is built from 13 residues. The CDR3 here is CSVGSPYYYKKLF. The CDR3 nucleotides read TGCTCCGTGGGATCCCCTTATTATTATAAGAAACTCTTT.